Listed below are T cell receptor beta chains from one sample, sequenced in a study of control samples from healthy donors and cancer patients. Using immunoSEQ multiplex PCR, the repertoire was profiled, and TCRdb retains in-frame clones only, with some absent. This sample has some 150,000 clones; more than 90% occur once, and the top ten carry approximately 2.9%. The specimen sequenced was blood. These receptors were taken from a man younger than 45 in good health. The conserved cysteine and the conserved F or W are not part of the CDR3 here.

TRBJ1-5,TRBV7-9,ASSGEQGNQPQH
TRBJ2-2,TRBV14,ASSQSFTGELF
TRBJ1-1,TRBV19,ASSPDRLNTEAF
TRBJ2-2,TRBV6-1,ASSDQLRTSGGAGELF
TRBJ1-2,TRBV6-1,ASSEATANYGYT
TRBJ1-6,TRBV5-1,ASSLAITGNSPLH
TRBJ2-3,TRBV5-1,ASSLWIETSSDTQY
TRBJ1-1,TRBV9,ASSVDRGTEAF
TRBJ1-2,TRBV12-5,ASGFPGGTGEYRGYT
TRBJ2-1,TRBV7-8,ASSLLRGAPGEQF
TRBJ2-2,TRBV3-1/TRBV3-2,ASSIAGATGELF
TRBJ1-1,TRBV27,ASSLYPPGPMNTEAF
TRBJ1-1,TRBV3-1/TRBV3-2,ASSPSQQNTEAF
TRBJ2-7,TRBV12-5,ASAGIYEQY
TRBJ2-3,TRBV6-2/TRBV6-3,ASSLPGLAGTDTQY
TRBJ1-2,TRBV12-3/TRBV12-4,ASSSRYGYT
TRBJ2-2,TRBV4-1,ASRVVPAGGHTGELF
TRBJ2-7,TRBV6-2/TRBV6-3,ASSYSGEQY